A single sample gave rise to the 27 T cell receptor beta chains below, sequenced in a study of T-cell reconstitution after alpha-beta-depleted transplantation in children. For TCRbeta, the library was prepared with unique molecular identifiers. TCRdb itself ran the PCR reads through MiXCR, one entry per CDR3 protein. The table records 670,000 or so distinct CDR3 sequences, roughly 14% of them present only once. Sequenced here: PBMCs, sampled before TCRalphabeta/CD19-depleted stem cell transplant. These receptors came from a girl aged 2 to 9 with congenital amegakaryocytic thrombocytopenia, due to receive a stem cell transplant.

The table lists this clonotype with a few counts. V gene TRBV10-3 combines with J gene TRBJ2-5, with TRBD1 as a possible D gene (6 bases). There are 16 residues in the CDR3. CDR1 ENHRY and CDR2 SYGVKD come from the germline V gene. V lost 2 bases and J lost 4, with 17 bases in between. The CDR3 DNA is TGTGCCATCAGTGAGGAGCAATCGACAGGCGGAGAGACCCAGTACTTC. Encoded protein: CAISEEQSTGGETQYF.

This clonotype was counted a few times. The genes are TRBV29-1 and TRBJ2-2; 8 nucleotides agree with TRBD1. Germline V lookup: CDR1 SQVTM, CDR2 ANQGSEA. V was pared by 6 bases and J by 5 bases, with 14 bases of the junction left unmatched. The CDR3 has 16 amino acids. The CDR3 nucleotides read TGCAGCGTCCAGCCGCAGGGGGCCTTCCAAACCGGGGAGCTGTTTTTT. Protein sequence: CSVQPQGAFQTGELFF.

The sample holds a few counts of this clonotype. The chain employs TRBV9 and TRBJ2-5; no clear D. This CDR3 is built from 13 residues. Germline V gene sequence: CDR1 SGDLS, CDR2 YYNGEE. Trimming left V 3 bases short and J 1 base short, with 7 bases between. The CDR3 loop is CASSAPSQETQYF. DNA of the CDR3: TGTGCCAGCAGCGCCCCGAGCCAAGAGACCCAGTACTTC. Full variable domain (remainder filled in from reference TRBV9 and TRBJ2-5): DSGVTQTPKHLITATGQRVTLRCSPRSGDLSVYWYQQSLDQGLQFLIQYYNGEERAKGNILERFSAQQFPDLHSELNLSSLELGDSALYFCASSAPSQETQYFGPGTRLLVL.

This clonotype has a handful of counts. The chain recombines TRBV30 with TRBJ2-3; TRBD2 might be the D (6 bases). In germline, CDR1 is GTSNPN, CDR2 SVGIG (reference sequence). Between the trimmed V and J ends, which lost 3 bases and 8 bases, there was a span of 21 bases. The CDR3 has 15 amino acids. DNA of the CDR3: TGTGCCTGGAGGCGTTTAGCGGCCCGGGGAGGTACGCAGTATTTT. Its translation: CAWRRLAARGGTQYF.

This clonotype was recorded many times. This rearrangement joins TRBV20-1 to TRBJ2-3; D may correspond to TRBD1 or TRBD2 (5 bases each). V lost 1 base and J lost 5, with 16 bases in between. Germline-derived CDR1 and CDR2 are DFQATT and SNEGSKA (reference sequence). The CDR3 runs to 15 residues. CDR3 DNA: TGCAGTGCTAGAGGGGCCAATGAGGGGCGAGATACGCAGTATTTT. Translated: CSARGANEGRDTQYF.

The V call is TRBV20-1, the J call TRBJ1-1, with no clear D. This CDR3 has 13 amino acids. Between the trimmed V and J ends, which lost 0 bases and 3 bases, there was a span of 8 bases. The germline V gene encodes CDR1 DFQATT and CDR2 SNEGSKA (reference sequence). The CDR3 DNA reads TGCAGTGCTAGAGAGGACGTCGACACTGAAGCTTTCTTT. Protein product: CSAREDVDTEAFF.

There are many counts of this clonotype. This sequence joins TRBV10-3 and TRBJ1-4, with no clear D. CDR1 is ENHRY, CDR2 SYGVKD, per germline. V was shortened by 2 bases and J by 8 bases, with 9 bases between the two germline ends. CDR3 size: 13 residues. CDR3 coding DNA: TGTGCCATCAGTGAGGGACCCTTCGAAAAACTGTTTTTT. As protein: CAISEGPFEKLFF.

This clonotype was picked up a small number of times. The J gene is TRBJ2-7, the V gene TRBV12-3 or TRBV12-4, with 15 bases lining up with TRBD2. The CDR3 loop spans 16 amino acids. The J segment lost 9 bases and the V segment lost 5 bases, leaving 11 bases of the junction unmatched. CDR3 loop: CASSPGGTSGRHGQYF. DNA of the CDR3: TGTGCCAGCAGTCCTGGCGGGACTAGCGGGAGGCATGGGCAGTACTTC.

This clonotype was observed a handful of times. The chain is built from TRBV14 and TRBJ2-2; D is uncertain. Trimming shortened V by 4 bases and J by 9 bases, and 15 bases separated the two germline ends. Germline CDR1 reads SGHDN; CDR2 reads FVKESK. The CDR3 covers 14 residues. Here the CDR3 reads CASSLGRRGRELFF. The CDR3 DNA follows: TGTGCCAGCAGCCTCGGACGGCGCGGCAGGGAGCTGTTTTTT.

As for this clonotype: This clone may be a read error of a much larger clone one base away. The gene calls are TRBV5-1 and TRBJ2-7, with D hard to call. Germline V gives CDR1 SGHRS, CDR2 YFSETQ. CDR3 length: 13 residues. CDR3 sequence: CTSSLAATYEQYF. DNA for the CDR3: TGCACCAGCAGCTTGGCCGCGACTTACGAGCAGTACTTC.

The chain recombines TRBV25-1 with TRBJ2-2; D not resolved. Germline CDR1 MGHDK, CDR2 SYGVNS. There are 14 residues in the CDR3. V lost 6 bases, J lost 3 bases, and 11 bases lay in between. The CDR3 spells CASSHVDDTGELFF. The CDR3 nucleotides read TGTGCCAGCAGCCACGTAGACGACACCGGGGAGCTGTTTTTT.

This clonotype occurred many times. The chain uses TRBV12-3 or TRBV12-4 and TRBJ2-2, with D perhaps assigned TRBD1 or TRBD2 (5 bases each). The V end lost 5 bases, the J end lost 3 bases, and 16 bases lay between the germline ends. The CDR3 has 16 residues. The CDR3 loop reads CASSKNVGEYTGELFF. The CDR3 DNA sequence: TGTGCCAGCAGTAAAAACGTGGGGGAGTACACCGGGGAGCTGTTTTTT.

The chain employs TRBV20-1 and TRBJ2-5; 12 bases line up with TRBD2. The CDR3 runs to 15 residues. Trimming at V came to 3 bases and at J to 6 bases, leaving 8 bases not matched to a gene. CDR1 is DFQATT and CDR2 is SNEGSKA in the germline V gene (reference sequence). CDR3 coding DNA: TGCAGTGCTAGTTCTAGCGGGAGGGCCACAAAGACCCAGTACTTC. Its protein is CSASSSGRATKTQYF.

In its sample, this clonotype was seen many times. The chain recombines TRBV29-1 with TRBJ2-5; D gene unclear. CDR1 SQVTM and CDR2 ANQGSEA come from the germline V gene. V lost 3 bases and J 2 bases, leaving 7 bases between the germline ends. The CDR3 has 12 residues. The chain's CDR3 is CSVEWGQETQYF. The DNA of the CDR3 is TGCAGCGTTGAGTGGGGACAAGAGACCCAGTACTTC.

The gene calls are TRBV18 and TRBJ2-5; possible D gene TRBD1, 6 bases. The V and J ends lost 3 bases and 5 bases respectively, with 13 bases between them. Germline V gives CDR1 KGHSH, CDR2 LQKENI. This CDR3 is built from 14 residues. The CDR3 sequence: CASSPYYRDETQYF. The CDR3 nucleotides read TGTGCCAGCTCACCGTACTACAGGGACGAGACCCAGTACTTC.

This clonotype was found a few times. At one of its ends the junction is not consistent with the germline gene, which may arise from a read error. The chain couples TRBV7-8 to TRBJ2-3, with 8 positions matching TRBD1. The CDR3 loop spans 13 amino acids. Germline loops: CDR1 SGHVS, CDR2 FQNEAQ. CDR3 protein: CASSLAYAGGMDF. CDR3 nucleotide sequence: TGTGCCAGCAGCTTAGCCTATGCAGGGGGCATGGATTTT. Full variable domain (outside the CDR3, taken from reference TRBV7-8 and TRBJ2-3): GAGVSQSPRYKVAKRGQDVALRCDPISGHVSLFWYQQALGQGPEFLTYFQNEAQLDKSGLPSDRFFAERPEGSVSTLKIQRTQQEDSAVYLCASSLAYAGGMDFGPGTRLTVL.

The chain couples TRBV29-1 to TRBJ2-5; 7 bases map to TRBD2. The CDR3 is 14 residues long. J gave up 5 bases and V 6 bases, and 12 bases lay outside the gene matches. Per the germline V gene, CDR1 is SQVTM and CDR2 is ANQGSEA. This CDR3 reads CSVVVAGVGETQYF. The CDR3 region has the DNA TGCAGCGTCGTTGTTGCGGGAGTAGGGGAGACCCAGTACTTC.

This clonotype was detected only once. The V and J genes are TRBV28 and TRBJ1-5, with TRBD1 matching 10 bases. This CDR3 contains 16 residues. The trim removed 1 base at V and 5 bases at J, leaving 5 bases unmatched. Germline V gene lookup returns CDR1 MDHEN and CDR2 SYDVKM. For the CDR3, the DNA is TGTGCCAGCAGTTTATTTGTTGGGACAGGGGATCAGCCCCAGCATTTT. It yields the protein CASSLFVGTGDQPQHF.

The table lists this clonotype with a few counts. This chain uses TRBV28 with TRBJ1-3; 9 nucleotides line up with TRBD1. Per the germline V gene, CDR1 is MDHEN and CDR2 is SYDVKM. There are 16 residues in the CDR3. V was pared by 5 bases and J by 3 bases, with 8 bases of the junction left unmatched. CDR3 amino acids: CASSVGTGPYGNTIYF. The CDR3 DNA is TGTGCCAGCAGTGTTGGGACAGGGCCGTATGGAAACACCATATATTTT.

The chain couples TRBV5-1 to TRBJ1-5, with no clear D. The CDR3 runs to 15 residues. V was trimmed by 4 bases and J by 0 bases, leaving 11 bases between them. The germline V gene has CDR1 SGHRS and CDR2 YFSETQ. DNA of the CDR3: TGCGCCAGCAGCATAGACGGAAATAGCAATCAGCCCCAGCATTTT. Translation gives CASSIDGNSNQPQHF. The full variable domain, its missing parts supplied by reference TRBV5-1 and TRBJ1-5, is KAGVTQTPRYLIKTRGQQVTLSCSPISGHRSVSWYQQTPGQGLQFLFEYFSETQRNKGNFPGRFSGRQFSNSRSEMNVSTLELGDSALYLCASSIDGNSNQPQHFGDGTRLSIL.

This clonotype was seen many times. The V gene is TRBV7-2, the J gene TRBJ2-7, with D perhaps TRBD2 (5 bases). This CDR3 is built from 19 residues. Germline V CDR1 and CDR2: SGHTA, FQGNSA. Trimming took 0 bases from V and 1 from J, leaving 22 bases between them. The CDR3 sequence is CASSLAPERASGWSYEQYF. CDR3 DNA sequence: TGTGCCAGCAGCTTAGCACCAGAGAGGGCCTCAGGCTGGTCCTACGAGCAGTACTTC.

The sample holds a few counts of this clonotype. This chain joins TRBV5-5 and TRBJ2-1; TRBD1 might be the D (6 bases). The CDR3 covers 18 residues. Deletions cut 1 base from V and 5 bases from J, with 22 bases between. Germline V gene lookup returns CDR1 SGHKS and CDR2 YYEKEE (reference sequence). CDR3 residues: CASSLLGGTDSPNNEQFF. The CDR3 region has the DNA TGTGCCAGCAGCTTGTTAGGTGGGACGGACAGTCCTAACAATGAGCAGTTCTTC.

This clonotype was counted ten times or more. The chain uses TRBV29-1 and TRBJ2-1; D gene unclear. This CDR3 comprises 12 residues. Trimming removed 8 bases at V and 7 bases at J, with 15 bases between. Germline CDR1 SQVTM, CDR2 ANQGSEA. The CDR3 nucleotides read TGCAGCTCCTTAGGCCCAAGAAATGAGCAGTTCTTC. Amino acid sequence: CSSLGPRNEQFF.

This clonotype showed up just a few times. The genes are TRBV30 and TRBJ1-5, with D perhaps TRBD1 (5 bases). V shed 4 bases and J shed 4 bases, with 8 bases lying between them. The CDR3 has 12 amino acids. Looked up from germline, CDR1 is GTSNPN and CDR2 is SVGIG (reference sequence). CDR3 loop: CAWNRGNQPQHF. CDR3 DNA: TGTGCCTGGAACCGGGGGAATCAGCCCCAGCATTTT.

This clonotype was seen ten or more times. The rearrangement uses TRBV10-1 and TRBJ1-6; D is undetermined. In germline, CDR1 is WNHNN, CDR2 SYGVQD (reference sequence). V was cut by 6 bases and J by 9 bases, with 12 bases left in between. The CDR3 is made up of 13 amino acids. The CDR3 sequence: CASSGSQFSPLHF. In DNA, the CDR3 is TGCGCCAGCAGCGGGTCTCAGTTTTCACCCCTCCACTTT.

This clonotype was observed a few times. The chain combines TRBV20-1 with TRBJ1-1; tentative D call: TRBD1 (5 bases). V gave up 3 bases and J gave up 4 bases, with 15 bases separating them. The V gene's germline CDR1 is DFQATT and CDR2 SNEGSKA (reference sequence). The CDR3 extends over 14 amino acids. CDR3 sequence: CSASLQVGPTEAFF. The CDR3 coding sequence is TGCAGTGCTAGTCTTCAAGTGGGGCCCACTGAAGCTTTCTTT.

This clonotype was seen at least ten times. The chain couples TRBV5-1 to TRBJ1-1; no definite D call. This CDR3 has 14 residues. In germline, CDR1 is SGHRS, CDR2 YFSETQ. V was cut by 2 bases and J by 1 base, with 9 bases left in between. The CDR3 bases are TGCGCCAGCAGCTTCTATCGAGGGAACACTGAAGCTTTCTTT. Its translation: CASSFYRGNTEAFF. Looking up the rest from reference TRBV5-1 and TRBJ1-1 gives the full variable domain: KAGVTQTPRYLIKTRGQQVTLSCSPISGHRSVSWYQQTPGQGLQFLFEYFSETQRNKGNFPGRFSGRQFSNSRSEMNVSTLELGDSALYLCASSFYRGNTEAFFGQGTRLTVV.